Each of the 24 T cell receptor beta chains below was sequenced from the same sample in a study of response to subunit inactivated influenza vaccine. Each CDR3 protein gets one entry after TCRdb re-called the RT-PCR reads with MiXCR. The sample gives over 400,000 distinct CDR3 sequences, around 9.9% of which show up once; less than 15% is in the top ten. This specimen was PBMCs from blood, taken roughly 46 days after vaccination. The receptors were sampled from a man aged 50-60 years who received an inactivated influenza vaccine.

This clonotype was found a few times. The CDR3 coding sequence is TGTGCCAGCAGCTTAACGGGACATTTGGAGTATGGCTACACCTTC. Translating it yields CASSLTGHLEYGYTF. The gene calls are TRBV7-9 and TRBJ1-2; D perhaps matches TRBD1 (6 bases). Germline CDR1 and CDR2: SEHNR and FQNEAQ (reference sequence). The CDR3 is 15 amino acids. The V end was cut by 2 bases, the J end by 5 bases, with 15 bases between. The full variable domain, rest sourced from reference TRBV7-9 and TRBJ1-2, is DTGVSQNPRHKITKRGQNVTFRCDPISEHNRLYWYRQTLGQGPEFLTYFQNEAQLEKSRLLSDRFSAERPKGSFSTLEIQRTEQGDSAMYLCASSLTGHLEYGYTFGSGTRLTVV.

This clonotype was detected only a few times. This chain joins TRBV11-2 and TRBJ2-1, with TRBD2 identical over 8 bases. Germline values: CDR1 SGHAT, CDR2 FQNNGV. The trim removed 1 base at V and 4 bases at J, leaving 9 bases unmatched. CDR3 length: 17 residues. The CDR3 bases are TGTGCCAGCAGCTTAGTCCTGACTAGCGACCAATACAATGAGCAGTTCTTC. As protein: CASSLVLTSDQYNEQFF. Together with reference TRBV11-2 and TRBJ2-1, the CDR3 gives the full variable domain: EAGVAQSPRYKIIEKRQSVAFWCNPISGHATLYWYQQILGQGPKLLIQFQNNGVVDDSQLPKDRFSAERLKGVDSTLKIQPAKLEDSAVYLCASSLVLTSDQYNEQFFGPGTRLTVL.

This clonotype has more than one count but fewer than ten. This chain joins TRBV6-5 and TRBJ1-3, with 9 bases identical to TRBD1. The V segment lost 3 bases and the J segment 3 bases; nucleotides outside the gene matches: 3. Germline CDR1 reads MNHEY; CDR2 reads SVGAGI. CDR3 size: 15 residues. CDR3 sequence: CASSYRDRDGNTIYF. CDR3 nucleotide sequence: TGTGCCAGCAGTTATCGGGACAGGGATGGAAACACCATATATTTT.

The chain links TRBV6-1 to TRBJ2-7, with 10 bases lining up with TRBD2. The germline gives CDR1 MNHNS, CDR2 SASEGT. V shed 7 bases and J 4 bases; nucleotides not matched to a gene: 13. This CDR3 region has 16 residues. This chain's CDR3 is CASTPIAGGSGYEQYF. As DNA, the CDR3 is TGTGCCAGCACGCCGATAGCGGGGGGCTCCGGATACGAGCAGTACTTC.

This clonotype was found a few times. The rearrangement uses TRBV6-2 or TRBV6-3 and TRBJ2-7, with 11 bases identical to TRBD2. Germline trimming cut 7 bases from V and 6 bases from J; bases unmatched to any gene: 5. This CDR3 contains 13 residues. CDR1 is MNHEY and CDR2 is SVGEGT in the germline V gene. The CDR3 DNA reads TGTGCCAGCATACTAGCGGGAGCCTCCGAGCAGTACTTC. Its translation is CASILAGASEQYF.

The sample holds a few counts of this clonotype. The chain joins TRBV2 to TRBJ2-7; TRBD1 matches at 7 bases. Germline trimming cut 6 bases from V and 1 base from J; bases unmatched to any gene: 6. The CDR3 is 14 residues long. Germline loops: CDR1 SNHLY, CDR2 FYNNEI. The CDR3 sequence: CASRRQGHSYEQYF. CDR3 DNA: TGTGCCAGCAGACGACAGGGACATTCCTACGAGCAGTACTTC.

This clonotype was counted a few times. The chain is built from TRBV12-3 or TRBV12-4 and TRBJ1-1; D perhaps matches TRBD1 (6 bases). There are 14 residues in the CDR3. The V gene lost 3 bases and the J gene lost 5 bases, with 13 bases spanning the gap. CDR3 loop: CASSLGTRGTEAFF. For the CDR3, the DNA is TGTGCCAGCAGTTTGGGGACCAGGGGAACTGAAGCTTTCTTT.

This rearrangement joins TRBV7-9 to TRBJ2-1, with 9 nucleotides matching TRBD2. The V and J ends lost 3 bases and 7 bases, in that order; junction bases with no gene match: 10. Germline V gene lookup returns CDR1 SEHNR and CDR2 FQNEAQ (reference sequence). This CDR3 is built from 16 residues. The CDR3 region is CASSFFNFLAGNEQFF. CDR3 sequence (DNA): TGTGCCAGCAGCTTTTTTAATTTCCTAGCGGGAAATGAGCAGTTCTTC.

This clonotype was seen at least ten times. This chain joins TRBV18 and TRBJ1-2, with D perhaps TRBD1 (5 bases). CDR1 is KGHSH and CDR2 is LQKENI in the germline V gene. V lost 1 base to trimming and J lost 4 bases, with 7 bases between them. The CDR3 extends over 13 amino acids. The CDR3 bases are TGTGCCAGCTCACCACGGGACGGCTATGGCTACACCTTC. Its translation is CASSPRDGYGYTF.

The gene calls are TRBV6-2 or TRBV6-3 and TRBJ1-1, with TRBD1 as a possible D gene (6 bases). Trimming pared 4 bases from V and 3 bases from J, leaving 15 bases between. This CDR3 is 15 amino acids long. Germline lookup yields CDR1 MNHEY and CDR2 SVGEGT. CDR3 DNA sequence: TGTGCCAGCAGTTTAGGGGGGGGCGCGGACACTGAAGCTTTCTTT. This encodes CASSLGGGADTEAFF.

This clonotype has a handful of counts. The rearrangement links TRBV7-6 to TRBJ2-1; weak D call: TRBD2 (6 bases). CDR3 size: 14 residues. From germline, CDR1 is SGHVS and CDR2 FNYEAQ. The V end was cut by 3 bases, the J end by 8 bases, with 14 bases between. CDR3 sequence (DNA): TGTGCCAGCAGCTTTGGGGGTACTAGCTATGAGCAGTTCTTC. This encodes CASSFGGTSYEQFF.

This clonotype was seen many times. J is TRBJ2-6 and V is TRBV29-1; either TRBD1 or TRBD2 may fit D (5 bases each). The germline V gene has CDR1 SQVTM and CDR2 ANQGSEA. The CDR3 spans 12 residues. The V gene lost 4 bases and the J gene lost 4 bases, with 5 bases spanning the gap. The CDR3 sequence: CSVGGGANVLTF. The CDR3 coding sequence is TGCAGCGTTGGGGGGGGGGCCAACGTCCTGACTTTC.

This clonotype was counted a few times. The chain is built from TRBV27 and TRBJ2-1; tentative D call: TRBD1 (5 bases). There are 12 residues in the CDR3. Trimming took 6 bases from V and 5 from J, leaving 8 bases between them. Per germline, CDR1 MNHEY and CDR2 SMNVEV (reference sequence). The CDR3 nucleotides are TGTGCCAGCAGGAGACAGAACAATGAGCAGTTCTTC. Amino acids: CASRRQNNEQFF.

In its sample, this clonotype was seen a few times. The gene calls are TRBV20-1 and TRBJ2-3; no reliable D call. Germline CDR1 is DFQATT and CDR2 is SNEGSKA (reference sequence). The CDR3 covers 14 residues. The V end lost 3 bases, the J end lost 1 base, and 11 bases lay between the germline ends. CDR3 DNA sequence: TGCAGTGCTAGTTATCAAGGCGGCACAGATACGCAGTATTTT. Translated: CSASYQGGTDTQYF.

This clonotype was seen many times. The chain uses TRBV5-1 and TRBJ1-1, with 10 bases matching TRBD1. Germline-derived CDR1 and CDR2 are SGHRS and YFSETQ. This CDR3 is built from 16 residues. After removal of 0 bases from V and 4 bases from J, the junction contained 6 bases not matched to a gene. The DNA for the CDR3 is TGCGCCAGCAGCTTGGGGACCGGGACAGGGGTCACTGAAGCTTTCTTT. It is translated as CASSLGTGTGVTEAFF.

Here the CDR3 reads CASSEYRGTGEETQYF. CDR3 coding DNA: TGTGCCAGCAGTGAATATAGGGGGACAGGGGAAGAGACCCAGTACTTC. The chain has TRBV25-1 and TRBJ2-5; 10 bases are shared with TRBD1. The CDR3 has 16 residues. After removal of 0 bases from V and 3 bases from J, the junction contained 4 bases not matched to a gene. The germline V gene encodes CDR1 MGHDK and CDR2 SYGVNS. The full variable domain, its missing parts supplied by reference TRBV25-1 and TRBJ2-5, is EADIYQTPRYLVIGTGKKITLECSQTMGHDKMYWYQQDPGMELHLIHYSYGVNSTEKGDLSSESTVSRIRTEHFPLTLESARPSHTSQYLCASSEYRGTGEETQYFGPGTRLLVL.

This clonotype was recorded many times. The rearrangement uses TRBV5-1 and TRBJ1-1, with D possibly being TRBD1 (5 bases). The CDR3 has 15 amino acids. Germline V lookup: CDR1 SGHRS, CDR2 YFSETQ. Trimming stripped 4 bases from V and 4 bases from J, with 17 bases between. CDR3: CASSATGGVATEAFF. Written as DNA, the CDR3 is TGCGCCAGCAGCGCCACCGGAGGGGTGGCCACTGAAGCTTTCTTT. The entire variable domain, with the rest obtained from reference TRBV5-1 and TRBJ1-1, is as follows: KAGVTQTPRYLIKTRGQQVTLSCSPISGHRSVSWYQQTPGQGLQFLFEYFSETQRNKGNFPGRFSGRQFSNSRSEMNVSTLELGDSALYLCASSATGGVATEAFFGQGTRLTVV.

Many counts were recorded for this clonotype. The chain couples TRBV29-1 to TRBJ2-2, with D hard to call. Germline values: CDR1 SQVTM, CDR2 ANQGSEA. This CDR3 has 14 amino acids. The V end lost 4 bases, the J end lost 1 base, and 10 bases lay between the germline ends. CDR3 amino acids: CSVGLGKNTGELFF. CDR3 nucleotides: TGCAGCGTTGGGCTGGGAAAGAACACCGGGGAGCTGTTTTTT.

This clonotype has only a few counts. V usage is TRBV11-2 and J usage is TRBJ1-5; 7 positions match TRBD1. Germline CDR1 reads SGHAT; CDR2 reads FQNNGV. The length of the CDR3 is 14 residues. After removal of 5 bases from V and 7 bases from J, the junction contained 8 bases not matched to a gene. The CDR3 loop reads CASSPSGGRQPQHF. For the CDR3, the DNA is TGTGCCAGCAGCCCCTCAGGGGGTCGACAGCCCCAGCATTTT.

The gene calls are TRBV6-2 or TRBV6-3 and TRBJ1-6; TRBD1 agrees at 9 bases. Trimming cost V 6 bases and J 4 bases; bases outside gene matches: 7. Germline V gene data show CDR1 as MNHEY and CDR2 as SVGEGT. This CDR3 is built from 16 residues. The CDR3 region is CASRDVGQGYNSPLHF. In DNA form, the CDR3 reads TGTGCCAGCAGAGACGTTGGACAGGGGTATAATTCACCCCTCCACTTT.

The rearrangement links TRBV5-1 to TRBJ2-7, with TRBD2 matching over 7 bases. Germline V gene lookup returns CDR1 SGHRS and CDR2 YFSETQ. J lost 2 bases, V lost 4 bases, and 6 bases had no gene match. The CDR3 is 14 residues long. CDR3 region: CASSPGTTTYEQYF. CDR3 DNA sequence: TGCGCCAGCAGCCCCGGGACTACGACCTACGAGCAGTACTTC. Full variable domain (remainder filled in from reference TRBV5-1 and TRBJ2-7): KAGVTQTPRYLIKTRGQQVTLSCSPISGHRSVSWYQQTPGQGLQFLFEYFSETQRNKGNFPGRFSGRQFSNSRSEMNVSTLELGDSALYLCASSPGTTTYEQYFGPGTRLTVT.

The V call is TRBV7-2, the J call TRBJ2-3; 8 nucleotides agree with TRBD1. This CDR3 spans 17 amino acids. With 4 bases clipped from V and 0 bases from J, the junction kept 9 bases outside the gene matches. Germline V CDR1 and CDR2: SGHTA, FQGNSA. The CDR3 DNA reads as TGTGCCAGCAGCTCGCCCAGGGGGCAGCCTAGCACAGATACGCAGTATTTT. Translated: CASSSPRGQPSTDTQYF.

This clonotype was found many times. This chain uses TRBV27 with TRBJ2-4, with D hard to call. The germline gives CDR1 MNHEY, CDR2 SMNVEV (reference sequence). This CDR3 contains 16 residues. Trimming took off 3 bases at V and 0 bases at J, with 12 bases between the two ends. As DNA, the CDR3 is TGTGCCAGCAGTTTTACAGCCTTCCTAGCCAAAAACATTCAGTACTTC. It yields the protein CASSFTAFLAKNIQYF.

The chain employs TRBV6-1 and TRBJ2-1; 8 bases map to TRBD2. V dropped 7 bases and J dropped 3; count of bases not matched to a gene: 8. The CDR3 runs 15 residues. The germline V gene has CDR1 MNHNS and CDR2 SASEGT. CDR3 bases: TGTGCCAGCAAGGCTAGCGGGCCTATCTACAATGAGCAGTTCTTC. Its translation: CASKASGPIYNEQFF.